The subject of this entry is one T cell receptor (beta chain). The antigen is not known. Germline values: CDR1 DFQATT, CDR2 SNEGSKA (reference sequence). The CDR3 totals 13 residues. J lost 5 bases, V lost 5 bases, and 8 bases had no gene match. The data were taken from a study of type 1 and type 2 diabetes patients. Looking at the study overall: A total of about 19,000,000 paired-end reads came from the whole study.

Amplification started from genomic DNA. The TCR beta CDR3 region was amplified using 30 forward and 13 reverse primers. TCRdb re-called the multiplex PCR reads through MiXCR, storing one row per CDR3 protein. The data hold 250,000 or so distinct CDR3 sequences, with roughly 50% observed a single time. Study-level findings and limits: Groups were not age- or gender-matched, which may bias interpretation.

The source of this sequence is a young man with type 2 diabetes. The chain carries TRBV20-1 and TRBJ1-2, with 7 bases matching TRBD1. Source material: peripheral blood mononuclear cells (PBMCs). CDR3 sequence reads: CSADSGTAYGYTF. CDR3 DNA sequence: TGCAGTGCTGACTCCGGGACAGCTTATGGCTACACCTTC.